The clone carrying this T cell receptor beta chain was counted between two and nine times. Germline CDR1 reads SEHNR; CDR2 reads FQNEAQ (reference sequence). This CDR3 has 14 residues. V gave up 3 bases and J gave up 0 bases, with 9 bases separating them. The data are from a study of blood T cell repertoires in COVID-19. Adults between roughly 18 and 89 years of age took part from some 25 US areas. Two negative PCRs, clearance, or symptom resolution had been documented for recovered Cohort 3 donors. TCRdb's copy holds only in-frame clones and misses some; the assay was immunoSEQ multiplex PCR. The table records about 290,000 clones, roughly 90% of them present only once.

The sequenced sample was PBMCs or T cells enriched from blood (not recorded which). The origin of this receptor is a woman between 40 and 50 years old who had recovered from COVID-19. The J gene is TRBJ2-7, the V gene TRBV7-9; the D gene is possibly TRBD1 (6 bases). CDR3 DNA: TGTGCCAGCAGCTTCGGACAGCCCTCCTACGAGCAGTACTTC. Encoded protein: CASSFGQPSYEQYF. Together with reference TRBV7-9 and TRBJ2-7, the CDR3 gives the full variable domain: DTGVSQNPRHKITKRGQNVTFRCDPISEHNRLYWYRQTLGQGPEFLTYFQNEAQLEKSRLLSDRFSAERPKGSFSTLEIQRTEQGDSAMYLCASSFGQPSYEQYFGPGTRLTVT.